One sample yielded the 28 T cell receptor beta chains listed below, sequenced in a study of shared clonotypes between healthy human individuals (dated by TCRdb to the early 2020s). Library creation used the immunoSEQ multiplex PCR assay. What TCRdb holds here is the immuneACCESS table cut down to in-frame rearrangements. Part of the clones is not present; checked against another copy, under half of the missing clones reflect an unresolved V gene, and the others are unexplained. A total of about 2.4 million clones appear in this sample, roughly 93% of them only once. About 0.38% of the sample is in the top ten clones. Material for sequencing was naive CD4+ T cells from PBMCs. The cell subset or site label corresponds to: CD45RA+ positively selected. The receptors were sampled from a young man in good health. Some clones in this sample may be carry-over from other donors' samples.

The V gene is TRBV9, the J gene TRBJ2-2; a weak D match, TRBD2 (6 bases). The V and J ends lost 7 bases and 2 bases respectively, with 12 bases between them. Germline CDR1 reads SGDLS; CDR2 reads YYNGEE. The length of the CDR3 is 14 residues. The CDR3 DNA is TGTGCCAGCGGAGGGGACTCTAACACCGGGGAGCTGTTTTTT. Residues: CASGGDSNTGELFF.

The V gene is TRBV9, the J gene TRBJ2-3, with D unclear. Trimming stripped 3 bases from V and 2 bases from J, with 13 bases between. This CDR3 region has 15 residues. CDR1 is SGDLS, CDR2 YYNGEE, per germline. The CDR3 loop is CASSATFLPTDTQYF. In DNA, the CDR3 is TGTGCCAGCAGCGCAACCTTTCTCCCCACAGATACGCAGTATTTT.

The chain uses TRBV18 and TRBJ2-7; TRBD2 agrees at 9 bases. Germline V gene data show CDR1 as KGHSH and CDR2 as LQKENI. There are 15 residues in the CDR3. V was clipped by 0 bases and J by 4 bases; unmatched bases: 4. The CDR3 DNA reads TGTGCCAGCTCACCACCTCAACTAGCGGGTTACGAGCAGTACTTC. Its translation: CASSPPQLAGYEQYF.

This chain connects TRBV28 to TRBJ1-5, with TRBD1 matching over 9 bases. CDR3 size: 15 residues. V dropped 7 bases and J dropped 2; count of bases not matched to a gene: 6. Germline V lookup: CDR1 MDHEN, CDR2 SYDVKM. CDR3 amino acids: CASTTGGVRNQPQHF. As DNA, the CDR3 is TGTGCCAGCACTACAGGGGGCGTGCGCAATCAGCCCCAGCATTTT.

The chain uses TRBV7-9 and TRBJ1-3; no reliable D call. The CDR3 covers 16 residues. Germline V lookup: CDR1 SEHNR, CDR2 FQNEAQ (reference sequence). Trimming took off 3 bases at V and 0 bases at J, with 12 bases between the two ends. The CDR3 here is CASSFLIGSSGNTIYF. CDR3 nucleotide sequence: TGTGCCAGCAGCTTCCTAATAGGGAGCTCTGGAAACACCATATATTTT.

This chain connects TRBV11-3 to TRBJ2-3; no clear D gene. The germline V gene encodes CDR1 SGHNT and CDR2 YENEEA. The CDR3 has 13 amino acids. The V and J ends lost 5 bases and 5 bases respectively, with 11 bases between them. As DNA, the CDR3 is TGTGCCAGCAGCCGAGGAACCGGAGATACGCAGTATTTT. This translates into CASSRGTGDTQYF.

The V and J genes are TRBV6-4 and TRBJ2-5; D may correspond to TRBD1 or TRBD2 (5 bases each). Germline loops: CDR1 MRHNA, CDR2 SNTAGT. The V end lost 4 bases, the J end lost 6 bases, and 9 bases lay between the germline ends. This CDR3 is 12 amino acids long. CDR3 loop: CASSGGVKTQYF. As DNA, the CDR3 is TGTGCCAGCAGTGGAGGGGTAAAGACCCAGTACTTC.

The rearrangement joins TRBV5-3 to TRBJ2-7; D is unresolved. TRBV5-3 is known as an ORF, though its function is uncertain. The CDR3 is 14 amino acids. With 4 bases removed from V and 2 bases from J, the gap between germline ends came to 13 bases. CDR3 sequence (DNA): TGTGCCAGAAGCGATCGGCCGTGGCCCTACGAGCAGTACTTC. Translated, it gives CARSDRPWPYEQYF.

This chain connects TRBV10-3 to TRBJ1-2; maybe TRBD1 (6 bases). Germline V lookup: CDR1 ENHRY, CDR2 SYGVKD. Deletions cut 11 bases from V and 4 bases from J, with 20 bases between. There are 14 residues in the CDR3. DNA of the CDR3: TGTGCCTCCCAGGGGCCCGATCGGGGCTATGGCTACACCTTC. It encodes CASQGPDRGYGYTF.

The chain has TRBV6-1 and TRBJ2-2, with TRBD2 matching over 12 bases. The CDR3 is 18 residues long. CDR1 and CDR2 (germline): MNHNS, SASEGT. V lost 1 base, J lost 8 bases, and 11 bases stayed unmatched. The CDR3 nucleotides read TGTGCCAGCAGTGAAGGTAGAAGAGGACTAGCGGGAACTGGGGAGCTGTTTTTT. Protein product: CASSEGRRGLAGTGELFF.

V and J are TRBV4-1 and TRBJ1-1; D possibly corresponds to TRBD1 (6 bases). The length of the CDR3 is 14 residues. CDR1 is MGHRA, CDR2 YSYEKL, per germline. Trimming shortened V by 6 bases and J by 1 base, and 12 bases separated the two germline ends. This chain's CDR3 is CASRIQGGNTEAFF. Here the CDR3 DNA reads TGCGCCAGCAGGATACAGGGAGGGAACACTGAAGCTTTCTTT.

This clone was picked up one time. The rearrangement joins TRBV7-3 to TRBJ2-7, with TRBD2 identical over 11 bases. Germline trimming cut 0 bases from V and 2 bases from J; bases unmatched to any gene: 9. The CDR3 is 18 amino acids. CDR1 is SGHTA and CDR2 is FQGTGA in the germline V gene. This CDR3 is CASSLTGLAVSEPYEQYF. The CDR3 DNA reads TGTGCCAGCAGCTTAACGGGACTAGCGGTTTCGGAGCCCTACGAGCAGTACTTC.

This sequence joins TRBV21-1 and TRBJ2-7. TRBV21-1 is annotated as a pseudogene. The CDR3 totals 11 residues. CDR3 sequence: CASSMSYEQYF. The CDR3 region has the DNA TGTGCCAGCAGCATGTCCTACGAGCAGTACTTC.

The chain links TRBV29-1 to TRBJ2-6; D assignment may be TRBD1 or TRBD2 (5 bases each). V lost 4 bases, J lost 1 base, and 8 bases lay in between. Germline-derived CDR1 and CDR2 are SQVTM and ANQGSEA. This CDR3 comprises 14 residues. This CDR3 is CSVAGRSGANVLTF. The CDR3 coding sequence is TGCAGCGTTGCGGGACGGTCTGGGGCCAACGTCCTGACTTTC.

The CDR3 loop reads CASSPPTGGRDEQFF. CDR3 nucleotide sequence: TGTGCCAGCTCACCACCGACAGGGGGCCGGGATGAGCAGTTCTTC. The gene calls are TRBV18 and TRBJ2-1; 10 bases match TRBD1. Germline V gene sequence: CDR1 KGHSH, CDR2 LQKENI. This CDR3 has 15 amino acids. Trimming cost V 0 bases and J 8 bases; bases outside gene matches: 4. The variable domain in full, completed from reference TRBV18 and TRBJ2-1, reads NAGVMQNPRHLVRRRGQEARLRCSPMKGHSHVYWYRQLPEEGLKFMVYLQKENIIDESGMPKERFSAEFPKEGPSILRIQQVVRGDSAAYFCASSPPTGGRDEQFFGPGTRLTVL.

CDR3: CASSLLTDSRAFF. CDR3 nucleotides: TGCGCCAGCAGCTTGCTGACGGACTCCCGGGCTTTCTTT. The rearrangement uses TRBV5-1 and TRBJ1-1; D is uncertain. V was clipped by 1 base and J by 11 bases, with 15 bases between them. Germline assignment: CDR1 SGHRS and CDR2 YFSETQ. The CDR3 is made up of 13 amino acids. Complete variable domain (other parts from reference TRBV5-1 and TRBJ1-1): KAGVTQTPRYLIKTRGQQVTLSCSPISGHRSVSWYQQTPGQGLQFLFEYFSETQRNKGNFPGRFSGRQFSNSRSEMNVSTLELGDSALYLCASSLLTDSRAFFGQGTRLTVV.

The gene calls are TRBV29-1 and TRBJ2-3; tentatively, D is TRBD2 (6 bases). The germline CDR1 and CDR2 sequences are SQVTM and ANQGSEA. V lost 8 bases to trimming and J lost 12 bases, with 12 bases between them. The CDR3 contains 9 residues. Written as DNA, the CDR3 is TGCAGCTCTACGGAGGGTCAGTATTTT. The encoded protein is CSSTEGQYF.

In its sample, this clone was seen once. The chain joins TRBV6-6 to TRBJ1-1; D call uncertain. The CDR3 is 13 residues long. Germline lookup yields CDR1 MNHNY and CDR2 SVGAGI (reference sequence). V lost 5 bases to trimming and J lost 4 bases, with 11 bases between them. This chain's CDR3 is CASSPPTFTEAFF. The CDR3 coding sequence is TGTGCCAGCAGTCCCCCGACGTTCACTGAAGCTTTCTTT.

V usage is TRBV5-1 and J usage is TRBJ2-7; TRBD1 aligns across 9 bases. The junction had 10 bases not matched to a gene; V was cut back by 3 bases and J by 6 bases. This CDR3 has 15 amino acids. CDR1 is SGHRS, CDR2 YFSETQ, per germline. The CDR3 is CASSYTGTGISEQYF. The CDR3 DNA reads TGCGCCAGCAGCTACACCGGGACAGGGATCTCCGAGCAGTACTTC.

This clone was counted once. The sample contains more than one DNA sequence encoding this CDR3. The chain carries TRBV7-3 and TRBJ2-7, with TRBD2 matching over 11 bases. CDR1 and CDR2 (germline): SGHTA, FQGTGA. The V and J ends lost 6 bases and 2 bases, in that order; junction bases with no gene match: 6. This CDR3 region has 15 residues. CDR3 bases: TGTGCCAGCAGTTTAGGGACTAGCGGCACCTACGAGCAGTACTTC. It translates to CASSLGTSGTYEQYF.

The rearrangement links TRBV29-1 to TRBJ1-2; 7 bases are shared with TRBD1. The V gene end was trimmed by 5 bases and the J gene end by 3 bases; junction bases not matched to a gene: 6. CDR3 size: 13 residues. Germline V gene data show CDR1 as SQVTM and CDR2 as ANQGSEA. The CDR3 sequence: CSVLGQSYYGYTF. The CDR3 DNA follows: TGCAGCGTTCTGGGACAGAGCTACTATGGCTACACCTTC.

The V and J genes are TRBV28 and TRBJ1-2; no clear D gene. The CDR3 sequence is 15 residues long. Germline V lookup: CDR1 MDHEN, CDR2 SYDVKM. V was clipped by 6 bases and J by 1 base, with 15 bases between them. The CDR3: CASRRIGVDNYGYTF. The CDR3 DNA sequence: TGTGCCAGCAGAAGAATTGGGGTGGATAACTATGGCTACACCTTC.

This clone was recorded a few times. The chain couples TRBV11-2 to TRBJ1-5, with no clear D. Germline V lookup: CDR1 SGHAT, CDR2 FQNNGV. The CDR3 is 14 amino acids. V was clipped by 0 bases and J by 5 bases, with 8 bases between them. CDR3 protein: CASSLDLWDQPQHF. As DNA, the CDR3 is TGTGCCAGCAGCTTAGATCTCTGGGATCAGCCCCAGCATTTT.

The chain couples TRBV7-2 to TRBJ2-5; TRBD2 matches at 9 bases. Per the germline V gene, CDR1 is SGHTA and CDR2 is FQGNSA. Trimming took 4 bases from V and 9 from J; bases not matched to a gene: 9. The CDR3 consists of 14 residues. In DNA form, the CDR3 reads TGTGCCAGCAGCTCGGAGCGGGGGGCCAAGGCCCAGTACTTC. This translates into CASSSERGAKAQYF.

The V and J genes are TRBV6-5 and TRBJ1-2, with a tentative D call TRBD1 (6 bases). The length of the CDR3 is 15 residues. The V gene lost 6 bases and the J gene lost 4 bases, with 18 bases spanning the gap. Germline V gene sequence: CDR1 MNHEY, CDR2 SVGAGI. The CDR3 sequence: CASSLTGGSGYGYTF. The CDR3 bases are TGTGCCAGCAGCCTCACGGGGGGCTCAGGCTATGGCTACACCTTC.

The chain joins TRBV30 to TRBJ1-2, with D perhaps TRBD1 (6 bases). Trimming took off 3 bases at V and 2 bases at J, with 13 bases between the two ends. The CDR3 has 14 residues. Germline CDR1 GTSNPN, CDR2 SVGIG (reference sequence). Written as DNA, the CDR3 is TGTGCCTGGAGGAGGGGGACTCTGAACTATGGCTACACCTTC. Amino acids: CAWRRGTLNYGYTF.

This clone was found once. This sequence joins TRBV9 and TRBJ1-4, with D possibly TRBD1 on 6 matching bases. Germline lookup yields CDR1 SGDLS and CDR2 YYNGEE. The CDR3 extends over 14 amino acids. V lost 7 bases to trimming and J lost 4 bases, with 14 bases between them. This chain's CDR3 is CASGRDIHNEKLFF. DNA of the CDR3: TGTGCCAGCGGCCGGGACATTCATAATGAAAAACTGTTTTTT.

V is TRBV18 and J is TRBJ2-7; the D gene is possibly TRBD1 (6 bases). The V gene's germline CDR1 is KGHSH and CDR2 LQKENI. Trimming cost V 3 bases and J 6 bases, with 18 bases left between them. The CDR3 is 15 residues long. CDR3 bases: TGTGCCAGCTCACCCACTACAGGGAGCCTAGGCGAGCAGTACTTC. Its protein product is CASSPTTGSLGEQYF.